This T cell receptor beta chain was identified during a study of T cell repertoires in cytomegalovirus infection. Study details: Both a matching HLA type and CMV infection were indicated by public TCR beta signatures.

Notes on this clonotype: Its antigen remains unidentified.

TCRdb analysed the reads with MiXCR anew, one entry per CDR3 protein. Of 450,000 to 600,000 distinct CDR3 sequences in the sample, around 35% were seen once. Findings of the study overall: The study identified carriers of CMV plus the relevant HLA from cumulative public TCR beta family frequency.

Germline V gives CDR1 SGHTA, CDR2 FQGNSA. Trimming took 1 base from V and 1 from J, leaving 14 bases between them. The CDR3 totals 16 residues. The input for sequencing was cultured PBMCs, taken from culture after CMV antigen stimulation. This sequence originates from a human donor in good health (CMV status not recorded). Some clones in this sample may be carry-over from other donors' samples. The chain is built from TRBV7-2 and TRBJ2-7; D may match TRBD1 or TRBD2 (5 bases each). The CDR3 region is CASSLVPGLGSYEQYF. DNA of the CDR3: TGTGCCAGCAGCTTAGTCCCGGGGCTGGGGTCCTACGAGCAGTACTTC.